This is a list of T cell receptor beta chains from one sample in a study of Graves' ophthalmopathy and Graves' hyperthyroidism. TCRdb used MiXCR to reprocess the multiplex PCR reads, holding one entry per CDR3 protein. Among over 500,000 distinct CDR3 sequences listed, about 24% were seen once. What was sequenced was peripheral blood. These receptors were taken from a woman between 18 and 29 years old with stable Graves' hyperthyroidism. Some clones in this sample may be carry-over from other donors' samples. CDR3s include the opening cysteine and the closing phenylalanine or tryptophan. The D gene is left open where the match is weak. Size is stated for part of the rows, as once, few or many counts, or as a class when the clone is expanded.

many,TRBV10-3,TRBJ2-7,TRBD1,TGTGCCACCTTGCCATACACGGGACAGGCGAACTACGAGCAGTACTTC,CATLPYTGQANYEQYF
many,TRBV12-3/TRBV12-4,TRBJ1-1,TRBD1,TGTGCCAGCAGCCCGGACAGGGGGCAGACTGAAGCTTTCTTT,CASSPDRGQTEAFF
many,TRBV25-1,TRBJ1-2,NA,TGTGCCAGACCTGAAGACTCCGGACTGGACTATGGCTACACCTTC,CARPEDSGLDYGYTF
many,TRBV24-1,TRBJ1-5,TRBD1,TGTGCCACCAGTGACAGCGGGACAGTGCAGCCCCAGCATTTT,CATSDSGTVQPQHF
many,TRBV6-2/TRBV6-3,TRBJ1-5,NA,TGTGCCAGCAGTTACCGTTATCCCAGTGCCCAGCATTTT,CASSYRYPSAQHF
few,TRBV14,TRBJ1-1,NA,TGTGCCAGCAGCCAAGAGAGTTGGACTGAAGCTTTCTTT,CASSQESWTEAFF
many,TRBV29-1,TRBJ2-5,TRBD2,TGCAGCGTTGGAAGGCTAGCGGGAAGGGTACAAGAGACCCAGTACTTC,CSVGRLAGRVQETQYF
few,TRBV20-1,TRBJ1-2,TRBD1,TGCAGTGCAGGGGACAGGGTTATTGGCTACACCTTC,CSAGDRVIGYTF
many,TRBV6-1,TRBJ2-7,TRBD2,TGTGCCAGCGCTTATACTAGCGGAAGCTCCTACGAGCAGTACTTC,CASAYTSGSSYEQYF
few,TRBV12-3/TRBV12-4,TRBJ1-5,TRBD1,TGTGCCAGCAGTTTGAATCTTGGGACAGGAGCCGGGCAGCCCCAGCATTTT,CASSLNLGTGAGQPQHF
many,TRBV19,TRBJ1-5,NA,TGTGCCAGTAGTATTACGGGGCAGTCTAATCAGCCCCAGCATTTT,CASSITGQSNQPQHF
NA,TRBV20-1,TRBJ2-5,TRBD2,TGCAGTGCTAGAGACAACCTCCTAGCGGAGGGGTGGGCCTCCCAAGAGACCCAGTACTTC,CSARDNLLAEGWASQETQYF
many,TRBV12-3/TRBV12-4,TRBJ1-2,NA,TGTGCCAGCAGTTTAGGTGTGAGCTATGGCCACACCTTC,CASSLGVSYGHTF
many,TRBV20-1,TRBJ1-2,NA,TGCAGTGCCCCATGGGGTGGGGACTATGGCTACACCTTC,CSAPWGGDYGYTF
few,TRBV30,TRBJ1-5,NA,TGTGCCTGGAGTCCCATGGGGGTTCAGCCCCAGCATTTT,CAWSPMGVQPQHF
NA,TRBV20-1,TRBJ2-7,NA,TGCAGTGCTAGAGGAACTCCCTCTGTGGACGAGCAGTACTTC,CSARGTPSVDEQYF
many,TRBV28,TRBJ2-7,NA,TGTGCCAGCAGTTTAAATTTACAGGGCTACGAGCAGTACTTC,CASSLNLQGYEQYF
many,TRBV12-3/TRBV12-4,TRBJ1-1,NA,TGTGCCAGCAGCGGGGTAGAAGCTTTCTTT,CASSGVEAFF